This paragraph covers one TCR beta chain sequence. Generated by immunoSEQ multiplex PCR, the TCRdb table keeps only in-frame clones and is missing some. The sample holds some 270,000 clones, 70% to 90% seen once. This sample is part of a study of blood T cell repertoires in COVID-19. Per germline, CDR1 SEHNR and CDR2 FQNEAQ (reference sequence). The V segment lost 0 bases and the J segment 2 bases; nucleotides outside the gene matches: 4. CDR3 length: 19 residues. The chain joins TRBV7-9 to TRBJ2-1; 16 nucleotides align to TRBD2. This clonotype was obtained from a woman under 40 who had recovered from COVID-19. Sequencing was done on a sample of PBMCs or T cells enriched from blood (not recorded which). CDR3 DNA sequence: TGTGCCAGCAGCTTAGCGCTGGGACTAGCGGGGGGGACCTACAATGAGCAGTTCTTC. It translates to CASSLALGLAGGTYNEQFF. The variable domain in full, completed from reference TRBV7-9 and TRBJ2-1, reads DTGVSQNPRHKITKRGQNVTFRCDPISEHNRLYWYRQTLGQGPEFLTYFQNEAQLEKSRLLSDRFSAERPKGSFSTLEIQRTEQGDSAMYLCASSLALGLAGGTYNEQFFGPGTRLTVL.